This TCR beta chain originates from a study of T cells in Graves' hyperthyroidism and ophthalmopathy. Study information: Peripheral blood was secured at the point of initial diagnosis, before any treatment. The study's findings and limits: A model of 13 V-J pairs discriminated ophthalmopathy from stable hyperthyroidism.

Concerning this clonotype itself: The antigen is unknown.

Germline V lookup: CDR1 MGHRA, CDR2 YSYEKL. This CDR3 contains 18 residues. With V trimmed by 5 bases and J by 5 bases, 17 bases remained unmatched. RNA transcripts gave rise to amplified TCR beta CDR3 regions. HTBI primers were the set used in a first-round RT-PCR of the TCR CDR3. TCRdb independently ran MiXCR on the multiplex PCR reads; one entry per CDR3 protein. Counted here are about 420,000 distinct CDR3 sequences, about a sixth occurring once; the ten biggest clones make up approximately 14%. Patients aged 18 to 65 had newly diagnosed hyperthyroidism that had lasted under 2 months. Uncontrolled infections, other autoimmune diseases, pregnancy or lactation led to exclusion of patients.

This clonotype originated in a young woman with Graves' hyperthyroidism. V gene TRBV4-1 combines with J gene TRBJ1-5, with 8 bases that match TRBD1. The sample was blood. The CDR3 here is CASSLRPTGAGDDQPQHF. The CDR3 DNA is TGCGCCAGCAGCTTACGCCCGACAGGGGCTGGAGATGATCAGCCCCAGCATTTT.